Each of the 17 T cell receptor beta chains below was sequenced from the same sample in a study of T cells after yellow fever vaccination. TCRdb re-derived calls from the 5' RACE reads in MiXCR, one entry per CDR3 protein. The table records 200,000 to 250,000 distinct CDR3 sequences, around 7% of them present only once. Sequencing was performed on CD4+ T cells sorted from PBMCs, taken 15 days after the yellow fever booster vaccination. Receptor source: a man aged 25 to 40 who received the YFV17D yellow fever vaccine.

In its sample, this clonotype was seen many times. The chain carries TRBV20-1 and TRBJ2-1, with TRBD1 identical over 9 bases. V was pared by 3 bases and J by 4 bases, with 7 bases of the junction left unmatched. CDR1 DFQATT and CDR2 SNEGSKA come from the germline V gene (reference sequence). This CDR3 has 15 residues. The CDR3: CSASILGTGYNEQFF. CDR3 nucleotide sequence: TGCAGTGCTAGTATCCTAGGGACAGGGTACAATGAGCAGTTCTTC.

The chain couples TRBV5-5 to TRBJ1-2; 9 bases match TRBD1. The CDR3 extends over 17 amino acids. Trimming took 4 bases from V and 6 from J; bases not matched to a gene: 16. CDR1 is SGHKS, CDR2 YYEKEE, per germline (reference sequence). This CDR3 reads CASSLSEQGAFNDGYTF. The CDR3 nucleotides are TGTGCCAGCAGCCTCTCCGAACAGGGGGCATTTAATGATGGCTACACCTTC.

Many counts were recorded for this clonotype. This CDR3 reads CASHTGWTAMYQETQYF. Here the CDR3 DNA reads TGTGCCAGTCATACCGGTTGGACAGCTATGTACCAAGAGACCCAGTACTTC. This rearrangement joins TRBV28 to TRBJ2-5; a weak D match, TRBD1 (6 bases). The length of the CDR3 is 17 residues. V shed 9 bases and J shed 0 bases, with 23 bases lying between them. Looked up from germline, CDR1 is MDHEN and CDR2 is SYDVKM.

V is TRBV6-2 or TRBV6-3 and J is TRBJ1-5, with D perhaps matching TRBD1 (5 bases). This CDR3 is built from 12 residues. The V end was cut by 10 bases, the J end by 0 bases, with 7 bases between. The germline CDR1 and CDR2 sequences are MNHEY and SVGEGT. The CDR3 sequence is CATGGSNQPQHF. The CDR3 coding sequence is TGTGCCACGGGGGGTAGCAATCAGCCCCAGCATTTT.

The J gene is TRBJ2-6, the V gene TRBV7-2, with D unresolved. Looked up from germline, CDR1 is SGHTA and CDR2 is FQGNSA. The CDR3 is 16 amino acids. The V and J ends lost 1 base and 0 bases respectively, with 7 bases between them. CDR3 DNA sequence: TGTGCCAGCAGCTTAGAGGCGGTCTCTGGGGCCAACGTCCTGACTTTC. Translating gives CASSLEAVSGANVLTF.

V is TRBV6-2 or TRBV6-3 and J is TRBJ2-2; D might be TRBD2 (7 bases). V was pared by 6 bases and J by 9 bases, with 14 bases between. CDR1 is MNHEY, CDR2 SVGEGT, per germline. CDR3 length equals 13 residues. The CDR3 region is CASRPPGGRELFF. CDR3 nucleotides: TGTGCCAGCAGGCCCCCGGGGGGCCGGGAGCTGTTTTTT.

The chain carries TRBV10-3 and TRBJ2-7; D is possibly TRBD2 (7 bases). V lost 6 bases and J lost 6, with 18 bases in between. This CDR3 has 14 amino acids. Germline loops: CDR1 ENHRY, CDR2 SYGVKD. As DNA, the CDR3 is TGTGCCATCAGCTCAGGGCGGGGGCGTCGCGAGCAGTACTTC. It specifies CAISSGRGRREQYF.

This clonotype was found a few times. The chain uses TRBV20-1 and TRBJ1-1; D gene ambiguous. CDR3 length: 15 residues. Germline V lookup: CDR1 DFQATT, CDR2 SNEGSKA (reference sequence). Trimming took off 6 bases at V and 1 base at J, with 18 bases between the two ends. This chain's CDR3 is CSAKTSGSGNTEAFF. The CDR3 DNA sequence: TGCAGTGCAAAAACGTCAGGTTCGGGGAACACTGAAGCTTTCTTT.

This chain connects TRBV20-1 to TRBJ1-2; D possibly corresponds to TRBD1 (6 bases). The CDR3 is made up of 16 amino acids. Germline CDR1 and CDR2: DFQATT and SNEGSKA (reference sequence). The CDR3 nucleotides are TGCAGCTCCATCTTATTCACCCCCGTCCAGGGGAATGGCTACACCTTC. It yields the protein CSSILFTPVQGNGYTF.

This clonotype occurred a few times. The chain links TRBV18 to TRBJ2-7; 8 nucleotides agree with TRBD2. The V gene end was trimmed by 2 bases and the J gene end by 4 bases; junction bases not matched to a gene: 4. This CDR3 is 14 amino acids long. Germline V gives CDR1 KGHSH, CDR2 LQKENI. The CDR3 nucleotides are TGTGCCAGCTCACCAGCGGGGGGTCCTTACGAGCAGTACTTC. Translation: CASSPAGGPYEQYF.

This clonotype was recorded at least ten times. In DNA, the CDR3 is TGCGCCAGCAGTTTGGGGCGACTAGCTCTGGCCGGGGAGCTGTTTTTT. This codes for CASSLGRLALAGELFF. This chain uses TRBV4-3 with TRBJ2-2; TRBD2 agrees at 7 bases. After removal of 6 bases from V and 6 bases from J, the junction contained 13 bases not matched to a gene. This CDR3 region has 16 residues. Germline V gives CDR1 LGHNA, CDR2 YSLEER.

The chain links TRBV20-1 to TRBJ2-2, with D hard to call. Germline values: CDR1 DFQATT, CDR2 SNEGSKA (reference sequence). The CDR3 sequence is 15 residues long. V lost 1 base and J 0 bases, leaving 9 bases between the germline ends. The CDR3 DNA sequence: TGCAGTGCTAGAGTGTGGCTATCGAACACCGGGGAGCTGTTTTTT. Amino acids: CSARVWLSNTGELFF.

The chain combines TRBV23-1 with TRBJ2-7, with TRBD1 as a possible D gene (5 bases). TRBV23-1 is an ORF; its function is uncertain. V was cut by 2 bases and J by 2 bases, with 13 bases left in between. The CDR3 is made up of 15 amino acids. CDR3 protein: CASSQRQDIPYEQYF. In DNA form, the CDR3 reads TGCGCCAGCAGTCAACGCCAGGACATCCCCTACGAGCAGTACTTC.

This clonotype was observed many times. The chain carries TRBV7-6 and TRBJ2-2; maybe TRBD2 (6 bases). V was cut by 5 bases and J by 6 bases, with 10 bases left in between. The CDR3 consists of 13 residues. The germline gives CDR1 SGHVS, CDR2 FNYEAQ. This chain's CDR3 is CASSQGGSGELFF. The CDR3 nucleotides read TGTGCCAGCAGCCAGGGAGGATCCGGGGAGCTGTTTTTT.

The CDR3 spells CASSLEAGTGGPPFF. DNA for the CDR3: TGTGCCAGCAGTTTAGAGGCGGGGACGGGCGGGCCACCTTTTTTT. The rearrangement joins TRBV12-3 or TRBV12-4 to TRBJ2-2, with a possible D match to TRBD2 (6 bases). This CDR3 spans 15 amino acids. V dropped 1 base and J dropped 17 bases, with 23 bases sitting between them.

This clonotype was observed at least ten times. Sequence at one end of the junction differs from germline and may be a read error. The gene calls are TRBV6-2 or TRBV6-3 and TRBJ2-2; D remains unclear. The CDR3 is 14 residues long. Germline V lookup: CDR1 MNHEY, CDR2 SVGEGT. The chain's CDR3 is CASSGRRNSGELFF. CDR3 in DNA: TGTGCCAGCTCGGGCCGAAGAAACAGCGGGGAGCTGTTTTTT.

Many counts were recorded for this clonotype. The chain has TRBV4-2 and TRBJ2-5, with 9 bases identical to TRBD2. The CDR3 is made up of 15 amino acids. V lost 3 bases, J lost 4 bases, and 6 bases stayed unmatched. CDR1 is LGHNA and CDR2 is YNFKEQ in the germline V gene. The CDR3 DNA reads TGTGCCAGCAGCCACCCGGGACTAGCATCAGAGACCCAGTACTTC. Its protein product is CASSHPGLASETQYF.